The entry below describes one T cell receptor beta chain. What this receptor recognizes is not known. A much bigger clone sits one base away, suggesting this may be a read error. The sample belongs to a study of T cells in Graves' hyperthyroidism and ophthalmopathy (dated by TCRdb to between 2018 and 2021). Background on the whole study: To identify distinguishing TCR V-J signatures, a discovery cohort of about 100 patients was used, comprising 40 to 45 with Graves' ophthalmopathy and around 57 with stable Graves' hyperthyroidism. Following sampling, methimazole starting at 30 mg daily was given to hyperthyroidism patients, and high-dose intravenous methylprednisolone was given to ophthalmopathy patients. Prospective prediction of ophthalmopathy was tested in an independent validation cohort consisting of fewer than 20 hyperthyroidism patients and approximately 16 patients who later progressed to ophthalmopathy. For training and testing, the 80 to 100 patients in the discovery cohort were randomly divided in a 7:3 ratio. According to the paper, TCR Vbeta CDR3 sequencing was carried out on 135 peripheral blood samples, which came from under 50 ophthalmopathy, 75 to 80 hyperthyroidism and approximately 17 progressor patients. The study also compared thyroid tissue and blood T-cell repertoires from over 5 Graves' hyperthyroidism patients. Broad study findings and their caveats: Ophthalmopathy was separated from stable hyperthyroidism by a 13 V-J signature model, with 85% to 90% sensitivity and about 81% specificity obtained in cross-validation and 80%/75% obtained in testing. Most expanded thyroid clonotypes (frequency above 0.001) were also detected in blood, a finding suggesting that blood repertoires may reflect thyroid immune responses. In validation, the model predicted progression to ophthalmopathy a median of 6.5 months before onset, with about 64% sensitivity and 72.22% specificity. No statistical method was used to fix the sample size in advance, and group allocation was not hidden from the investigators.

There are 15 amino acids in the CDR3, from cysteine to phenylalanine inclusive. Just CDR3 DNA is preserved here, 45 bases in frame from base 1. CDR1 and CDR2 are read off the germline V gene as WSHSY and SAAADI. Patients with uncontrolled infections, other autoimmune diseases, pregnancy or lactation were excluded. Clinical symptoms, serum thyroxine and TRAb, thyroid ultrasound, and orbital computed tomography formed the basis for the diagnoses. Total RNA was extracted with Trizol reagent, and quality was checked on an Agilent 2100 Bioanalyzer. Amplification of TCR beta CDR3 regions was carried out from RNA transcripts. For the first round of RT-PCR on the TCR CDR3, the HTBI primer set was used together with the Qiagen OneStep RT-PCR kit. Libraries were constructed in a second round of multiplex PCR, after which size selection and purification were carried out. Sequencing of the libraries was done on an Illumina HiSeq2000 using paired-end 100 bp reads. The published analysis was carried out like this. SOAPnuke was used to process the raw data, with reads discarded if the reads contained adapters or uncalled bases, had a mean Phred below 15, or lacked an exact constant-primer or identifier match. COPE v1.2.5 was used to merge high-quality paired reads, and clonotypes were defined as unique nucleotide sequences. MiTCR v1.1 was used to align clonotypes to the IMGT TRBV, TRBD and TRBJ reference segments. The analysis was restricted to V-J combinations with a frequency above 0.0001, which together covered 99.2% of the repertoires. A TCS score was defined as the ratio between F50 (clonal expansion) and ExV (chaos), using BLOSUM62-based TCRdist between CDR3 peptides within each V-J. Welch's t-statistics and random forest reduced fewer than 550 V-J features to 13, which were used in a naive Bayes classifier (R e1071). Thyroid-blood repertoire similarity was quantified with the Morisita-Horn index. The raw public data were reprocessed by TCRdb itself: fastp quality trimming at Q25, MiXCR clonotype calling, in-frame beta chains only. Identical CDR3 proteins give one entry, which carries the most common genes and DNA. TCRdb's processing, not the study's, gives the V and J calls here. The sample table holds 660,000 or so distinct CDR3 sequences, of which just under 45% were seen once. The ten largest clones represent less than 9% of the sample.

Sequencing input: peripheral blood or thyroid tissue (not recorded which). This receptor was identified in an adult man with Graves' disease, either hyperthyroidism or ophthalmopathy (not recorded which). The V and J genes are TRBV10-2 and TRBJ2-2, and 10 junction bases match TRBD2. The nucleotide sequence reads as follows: TGCGCCAGCACCGGACTAGCGGTGAACACCGGGGGGCTGTTTTTT. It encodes CASTGLAVNTGGLFF.